This is a list of T cell receptor beta chains from one sample in a study of CXCR3-negative and CXCR3-positive naive CD8 T cells. Reanalyzing the 5' RACE reads, TCRdb keeps one entry per CDR3 protein, without DNA. This sample's table reports roughly 71,000 distinct CDR3 sequences. The source material was naive CXCR3- CD8+ T cells from blood. Receptors were obtained from a human donor in good health. Some clones in this sample may be carry-over from other donors' samples. Each CDR3 is given with its conserved first and last residue.

TRBJ1-2 TRBV29-1 CSVEAPWEGPFGGYTF
TRBJ1-2 TRBV7-2 CASSLDEGQGENYGYTF
TRBJ2-3 TRBV12-3/TRBV12-4 CASSELAADTQYF
TRBJ2-4 TRBV5-1 CASSMAPSDIQYF
TRBJ2-1 TRBV4-3 CASSQQIPGFTEQFF
TRBJ1-1 TRBV6-2/TRBV6-3 CASMPGALTAFF
TRBJ2-5 TRBV9 CASSDLQDQETQYF
TRBJ2-3 TRBV15 CATSRDRTSGADTQYF
TRBJ1-1 TRBV4-3 CASSQGNGDAIQAFF
TRBJ1-5 TRBV12-3/TRBV12-4 CASSRTGGGLDQPQHF